Each of the 4 T cell receptor beta chains below was sequenced from the same sample in a study of blood T cell repertoires in COVID-19. TCRdb keeps only in-frame clones here, not all; method: immunoSEQ multiplex PCR. The sample contains over 200,000 clones, approximately 80% of which appear only once. Sequenced sample: PBMCs or T cells enriched from blood (not recorded which). These receptors came from a man between 60 and 70 years old who had recovered from COVID-19.

Note on this clone: Other DNA sequences in this specimen translate into the identical CDR3. J is TRBJ1-1 and V is TRBV28, with a possible D match to TRBD1 (5 bases). V was shortened by 2 bases and J by 1 base, with 11 bases between the two germline ends. CDR1 is MDHEN, CDR2 SYDVKM, per germline. This CDR3 has 15 amino acids. CDR3 sequence (DNA): TGTGCCAGCAGTTTAGCGGGACTCTCGAACACTGAAGCTTTCTTT. Translated, it gives CASSLAGLSNTEAFF.

The chain has TRBV9 and TRBJ2-6; D is unclear. V shed 1 base and J shed 1 base, with 12 bases lying between them. The CDR3 loop spans 17 amino acids. CDR1 is SGDLS, CDR2 YYNGEE, per germline. This chain's CDR3 is CASSVTEGYSGANVLTF. DNA of the CDR3: TGTGCCAGCAGCGTAACAGAAGGTTATTCTGGGGCCAACGTCCTGACTTTC.

This chain uses TRBV5-8 with TRBJ2-3; a weak D match, TRBD1 (5 bases). This CDR3 comprises 14 residues. CDR1 and CDR2 from the germline V gene are SGHTS and YDEGEE. The V and J ends lost 2 bases and 0 bases respectively, with 7 bases between them. CDR3 sequence: CASSLWGSTDTQYF. CDR3 nucleotides: TGTGCCAGCAGCTTATGGGGCAGCACAGATACGCAGTATTTT.

The chain combines TRBV7-2 with TRBJ2-7; a possible D gene is TRBD1 (5 bases). Germline values: CDR1 SGHTA, CDR2 FQGNSA. Between the trimmed V and J ends, which lost 5 bases and 6 bases, there was a span of 17 bases. There are 14 residues in the CDR3. CDR3 residues: CASSPTLTVPEQYF. The CDR3, as DNA: TGTGCCAGCAGCCCCACTCTGACAGTACCCGAGCAGTACTTC.